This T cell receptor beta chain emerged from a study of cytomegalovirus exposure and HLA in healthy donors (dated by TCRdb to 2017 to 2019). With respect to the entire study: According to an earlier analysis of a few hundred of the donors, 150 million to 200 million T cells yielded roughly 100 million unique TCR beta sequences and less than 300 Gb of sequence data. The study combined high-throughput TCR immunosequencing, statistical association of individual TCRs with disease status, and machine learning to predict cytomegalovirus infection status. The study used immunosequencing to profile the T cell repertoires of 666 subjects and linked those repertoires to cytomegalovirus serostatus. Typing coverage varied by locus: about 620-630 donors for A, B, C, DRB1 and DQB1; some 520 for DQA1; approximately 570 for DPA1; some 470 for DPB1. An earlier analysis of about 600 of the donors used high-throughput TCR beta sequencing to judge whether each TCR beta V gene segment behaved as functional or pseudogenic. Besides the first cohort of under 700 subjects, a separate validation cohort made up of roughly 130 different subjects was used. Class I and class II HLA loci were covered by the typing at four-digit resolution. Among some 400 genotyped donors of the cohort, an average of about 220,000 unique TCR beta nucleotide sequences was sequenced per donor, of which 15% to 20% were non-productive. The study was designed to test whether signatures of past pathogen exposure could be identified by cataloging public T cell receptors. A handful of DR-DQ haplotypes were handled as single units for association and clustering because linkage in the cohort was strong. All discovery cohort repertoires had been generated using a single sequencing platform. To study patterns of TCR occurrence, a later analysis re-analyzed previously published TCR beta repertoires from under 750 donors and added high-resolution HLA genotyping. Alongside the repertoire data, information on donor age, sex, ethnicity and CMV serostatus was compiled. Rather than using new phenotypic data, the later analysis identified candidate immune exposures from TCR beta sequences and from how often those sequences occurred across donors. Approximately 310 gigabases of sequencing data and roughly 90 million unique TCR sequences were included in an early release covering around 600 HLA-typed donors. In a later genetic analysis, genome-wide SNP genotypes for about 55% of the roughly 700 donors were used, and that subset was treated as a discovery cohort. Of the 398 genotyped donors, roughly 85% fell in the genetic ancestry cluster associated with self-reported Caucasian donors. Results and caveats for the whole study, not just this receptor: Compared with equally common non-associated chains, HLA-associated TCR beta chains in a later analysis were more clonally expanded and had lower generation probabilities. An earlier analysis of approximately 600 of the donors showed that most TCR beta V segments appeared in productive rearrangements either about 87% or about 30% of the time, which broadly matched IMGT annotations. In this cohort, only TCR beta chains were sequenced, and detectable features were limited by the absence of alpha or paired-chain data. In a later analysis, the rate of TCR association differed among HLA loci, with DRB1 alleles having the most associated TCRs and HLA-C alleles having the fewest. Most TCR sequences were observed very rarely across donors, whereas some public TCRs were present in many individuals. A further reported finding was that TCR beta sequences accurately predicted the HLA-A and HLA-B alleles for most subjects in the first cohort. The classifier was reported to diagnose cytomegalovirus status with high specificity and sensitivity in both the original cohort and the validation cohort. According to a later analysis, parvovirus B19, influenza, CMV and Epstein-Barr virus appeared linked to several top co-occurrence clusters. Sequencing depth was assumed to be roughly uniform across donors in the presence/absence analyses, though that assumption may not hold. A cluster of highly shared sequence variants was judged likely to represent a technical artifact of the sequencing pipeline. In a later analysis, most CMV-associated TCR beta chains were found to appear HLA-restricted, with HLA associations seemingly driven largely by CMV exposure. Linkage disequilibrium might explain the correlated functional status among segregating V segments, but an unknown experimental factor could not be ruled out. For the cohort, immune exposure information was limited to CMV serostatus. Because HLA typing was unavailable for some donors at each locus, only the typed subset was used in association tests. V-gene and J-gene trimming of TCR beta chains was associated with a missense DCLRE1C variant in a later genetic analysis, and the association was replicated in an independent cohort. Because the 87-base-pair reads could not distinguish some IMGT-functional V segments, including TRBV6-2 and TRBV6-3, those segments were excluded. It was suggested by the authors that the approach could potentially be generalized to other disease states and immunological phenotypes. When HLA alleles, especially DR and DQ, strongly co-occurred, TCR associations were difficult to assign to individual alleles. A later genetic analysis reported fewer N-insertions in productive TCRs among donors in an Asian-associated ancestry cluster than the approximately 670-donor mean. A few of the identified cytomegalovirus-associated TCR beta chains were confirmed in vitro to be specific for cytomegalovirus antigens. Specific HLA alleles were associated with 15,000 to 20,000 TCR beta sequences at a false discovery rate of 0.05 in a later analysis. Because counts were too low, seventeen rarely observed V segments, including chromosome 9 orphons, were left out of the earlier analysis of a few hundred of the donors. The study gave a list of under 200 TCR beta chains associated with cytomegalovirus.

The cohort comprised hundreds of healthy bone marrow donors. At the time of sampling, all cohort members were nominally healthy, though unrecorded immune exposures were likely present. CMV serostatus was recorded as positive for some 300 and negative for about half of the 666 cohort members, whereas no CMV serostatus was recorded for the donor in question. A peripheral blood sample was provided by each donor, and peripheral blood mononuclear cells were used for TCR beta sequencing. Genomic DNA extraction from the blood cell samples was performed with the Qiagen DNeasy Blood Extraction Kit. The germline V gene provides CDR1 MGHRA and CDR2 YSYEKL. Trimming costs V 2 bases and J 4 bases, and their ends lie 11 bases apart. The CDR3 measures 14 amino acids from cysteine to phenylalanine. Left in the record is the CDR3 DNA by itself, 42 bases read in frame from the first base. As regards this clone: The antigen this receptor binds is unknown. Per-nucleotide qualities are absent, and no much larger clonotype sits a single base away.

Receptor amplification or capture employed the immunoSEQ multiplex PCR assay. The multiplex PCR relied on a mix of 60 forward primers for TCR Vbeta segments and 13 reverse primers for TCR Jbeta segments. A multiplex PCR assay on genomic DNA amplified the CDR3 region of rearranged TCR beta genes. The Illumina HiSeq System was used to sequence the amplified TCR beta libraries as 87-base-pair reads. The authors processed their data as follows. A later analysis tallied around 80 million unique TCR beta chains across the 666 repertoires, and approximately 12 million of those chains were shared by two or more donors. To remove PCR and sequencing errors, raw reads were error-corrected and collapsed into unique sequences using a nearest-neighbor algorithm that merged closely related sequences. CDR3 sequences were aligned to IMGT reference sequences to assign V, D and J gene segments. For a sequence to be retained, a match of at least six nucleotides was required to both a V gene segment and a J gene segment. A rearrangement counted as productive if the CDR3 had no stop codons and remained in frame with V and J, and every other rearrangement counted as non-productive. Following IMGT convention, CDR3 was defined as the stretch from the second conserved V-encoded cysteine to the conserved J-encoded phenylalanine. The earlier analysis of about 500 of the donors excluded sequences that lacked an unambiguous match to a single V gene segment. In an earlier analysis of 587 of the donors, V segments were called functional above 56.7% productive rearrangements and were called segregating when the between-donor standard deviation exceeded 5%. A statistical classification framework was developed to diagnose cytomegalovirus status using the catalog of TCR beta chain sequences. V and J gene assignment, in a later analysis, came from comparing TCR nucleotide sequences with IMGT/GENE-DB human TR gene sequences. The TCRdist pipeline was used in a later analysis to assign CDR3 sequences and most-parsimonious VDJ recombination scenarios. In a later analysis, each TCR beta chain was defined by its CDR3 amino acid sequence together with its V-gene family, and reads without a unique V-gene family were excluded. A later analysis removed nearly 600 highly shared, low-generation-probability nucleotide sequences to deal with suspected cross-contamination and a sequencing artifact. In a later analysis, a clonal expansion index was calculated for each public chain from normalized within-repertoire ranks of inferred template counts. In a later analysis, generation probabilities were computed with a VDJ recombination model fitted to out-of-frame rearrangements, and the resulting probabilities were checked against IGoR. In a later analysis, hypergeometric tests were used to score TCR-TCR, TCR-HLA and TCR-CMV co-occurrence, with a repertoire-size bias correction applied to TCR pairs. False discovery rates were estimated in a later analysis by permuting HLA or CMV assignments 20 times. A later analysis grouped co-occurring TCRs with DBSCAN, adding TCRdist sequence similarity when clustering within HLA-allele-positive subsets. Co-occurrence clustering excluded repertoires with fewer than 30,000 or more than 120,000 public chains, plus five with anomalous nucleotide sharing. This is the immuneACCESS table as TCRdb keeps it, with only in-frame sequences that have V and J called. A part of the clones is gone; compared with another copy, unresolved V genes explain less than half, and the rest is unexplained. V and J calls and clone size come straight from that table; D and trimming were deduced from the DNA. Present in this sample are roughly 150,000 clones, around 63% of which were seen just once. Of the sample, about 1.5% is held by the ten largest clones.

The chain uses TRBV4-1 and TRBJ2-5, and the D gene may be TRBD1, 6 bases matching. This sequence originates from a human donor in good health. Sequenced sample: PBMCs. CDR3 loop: CASSQPTGPETQYF. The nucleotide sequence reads TGCGCCAGCAGCCAACCGACAGGTCCAGAGACCCAGTACTTC.